These 11 T cell receptor beta chains share one sample of origin, sequenced in a study of OX40 agonist ivuxolimab in advanced cancers. Measured with immunoSEQ multiplex PCR; TCRdb has only the in-frame clones, and not every one. The data contain 80,000 to 85,000 clones, 84% of them singletons. This sample comprised CD4+ or CD8+ T cells sorted from blood, obtained in a trial of the OX40 agonist ivuxolimab. These receptors were obtained from an adult with an advanced solid tumor such as melanoma, head and neck, liver or kidney cancer.

The genes are TRBV5-1 and TRBJ2-7, with D perhaps matching TRBD1 or TRBD2 (5 bases each). In germline, CDR1 is SGHRS, CDR2 YFSETQ. V was trimmed by 7 bases and J by 6 bases, leaving 32 bases between them. CDR3 length: 18 amino acids. CDR3 sequence: CASPLRDGVSNPTSEQYV. In DNA, the CDR3 is TGCGCCAGCCCTCTCAGGGACGGGGTTTCGAACCCTACCTCCGAGCAGTACGTC.

This clone was observed a single time. This chain links TRBV7-6 with TRBJ2-5; 12 nucleotides agree with TRBD2. Germline CDR1 SGHVS, CDR2 FNYEAQ. The CDR3 is made up of 19 amino acids. V lost 4 bases to trimming and J lost 2 bases; unmatched junction nucleotides: 14. Here the CDR3 DNA reads TGTGCCAGCAGCTCCCCTAGCGGGGGGGCCGTAGGGCCGCAAGAGACCCAGTACTTC. Its translation is CASSSPSGGAVGPQETQYF.

The rearrangement uses TRBV6-6 and TRBJ1-5, with D perhaps matching TRBD1 (6 bases). V shed 2 bases and J shed 2 bases, with 13 bases lying between them. Germline-derived CDR1 and CDR2 are MNHNY and SVGAGI (reference sequence). This CDR3 is 16 amino acids long. CDR3 sequence reads: CASSYHRAMGNQPQHF. CDR3 coding DNA: TGTGCCAGCAGTTACCACAGGGCGATGGGCAATCAGCCCCAGCATTTT.

For the CDR3, the DNA is TGTGCCAGCAACGACCGGGACAGACGATACGAGCAGTACTTC. It specifies CASNDRDRRYEQYF. This chain uses TRBV5-4 with TRBJ2-7; 7 nucleotides agree with TRBD1. The CDR3 runs 14 residues. J gave up 4 bases and V 6 bases, and 10 bases lay outside the gene matches. CDR1 SGHNT and CDR2 YYREEE come from the germline V gene (reference sequence).

This clone was recorded once. This sequence joins TRBV7-8 and TRBJ2-2; D ambiguous. This CDR3 region has 14 residues. V gave up 3 bases and J gave up 5 bases, with 10 bases separating them. Germline V lookup: CDR1 SGHVS, CDR2 FQNEAQ. The CDR3 DNA reads as TGTGCCAGCAGCTTTTCATCTGGGACCGGGGAGCTGTTTTTT. Translation: CASSFSSGTGELFF.

V gene TRBV11-2 combines with J gene TRBJ2-2; D is perhaps TRBD2 (6 bases). V dropped 3 bases and J dropped 4 bases, with 15 bases sitting between them. Germline CDR1 and CDR2: SGHAT and FQNNGV. This CDR3 is built from 16 residues. The CDR3 reads CASSFLLADPTGELFF. Here the CDR3 DNA reads TGTGCCAGCAGCTTCCTACTAGCTGATCCCACCGGGGAGCTGTTTTTT. Based on the CDR3 plus reference TRBV11-2 and TRBJ2-2, the full variable domain is EAGVAQSPRYKIIEKRQSVAFWCNPISGHATLYWYQQILGQGPKLLIQFQNNGVVDDSQLPKDRFSAERLKGVDSTLKIQPAKLEDSAVYLCASSFLLADPTGELFFGEGSRLTVL.

The J gene is TRBJ2-6, the V gene TRBV5-1; D unclear. Germline CDR1 reads SGHRS; CDR2 reads YFSETQ. V gave up 1 base and J gave up 2 bases, with 4 bases separating them. This CDR3 spans 14 amino acids. The CDR3: CASSLTAGANVLTF. The CDR3 bases are TGCGCCAGCAGCTTGACAGCTGGGGCCAACGTCCTGACTTTC.

CDR3: CASSLADRGAYEQYF. The CDR3 DNA reads as TGTGCCAGCAGCTTAGCCGACAGGGGAGCCTACGAGCAGTACTTC. The chain is built from TRBV11-1 and TRBJ2-7; 8 positions match TRBD1. Trimming removed 0 bases from V and 2 bases from J; junction bases left unmatched: 3. There are 15 residues in the CDR3. The germline CDR1 and CDR2 sequences are SGHAT and FQDESV (reference sequence).

This clone was seen a few times. The gene calls are TRBV10-3 and TRBJ2-1, with D possibly being TRBD2 (6 bases). Germline V CDR1 and CDR2: ENHRY, SYGVKD. The CDR3 consists of 15 residues. V was pared by 0 bases and J by 1 base, with 7 bases between. CDR3 sequence (DNA): TGTGCCATCAGTGAGTCGGGGGGTTCCTACAATGAGCAGTTCTTC. This gives the protein CAISESGGSYNEQFF.

This chain links TRBV4-1 with TRBJ1-1; 7 bases are shared with TRBD1. Germline assignment: CDR1 MGHRA and CDR2 YSYEKL. With 0 bases clipped from V and 1 base from J, the junction kept 8 bases outside the gene matches. The CDR3 sequence is 17 residues long. The CDR3 region is CASSQEGTGAPNTEAFF. The CDR3 coding sequence is TGCGCCAGCAGCCAAGAGGGTACAGGGGCCCCGAACACTGAAGCTTTCTTT.

This clone has more than one count but fewer than ten. The genes are TRBV10-3 and TRBJ1-1, with 7 nucleotides matching TRBD1. Germline CDR1 ENHRY, CDR2 SYGVKD. The CDR3 runs 14 residues. Trimming took 3 bases from V and 1 from J; bases not matched to a gene: 2. This CDR3 is CAISDGQANTEAFF. The CDR3 DNA reads as TGTGCCATCAGTGATGGACAGGCGAACACTGAAGCTTTCTTT.